This TCR beta chain was found in a study of T cell repertoires in cytomegalovirus infection. This clonotype was observed a handful of times. Its cognate antigen is unknown. One entry per CDR3 protein results from TCRdb running MiXCR on the reads. The table lists about 130,000 distinct CDR3 sequences, roughly a quarter of them singletons. The sequencing input was PBMCs, sequenced either directly or after in vitro stimulation (not recorded which). The clonotype originates from a human donor in good health (CMV status not recorded). Some clones in this sample may be carry-over from other donors' samples.

In DNA form, the CDR3 reads TGTGCCAGCAGCGACTCCCCGGGAGGGCCGGGAGATACGCAGTATTTT. Amino acid sequence: CASSDSPGGPGDTQYF. The J gene is TRBJ2-3, the V gene TRBV11-3; TRBD2 matches at 8 bases. V was pared by 5 bases and J by 5 bases, with 12 bases of the junction left unmatched. The germline gives CDR1 SGHNT, CDR2 YENEEA. This CDR3 spans 16 amino acids.